Listed below are T cell receptor beta chains from one sample, sequenced in a study of blood T cell repertoires in COVID-19. Assay: immunoSEQ multiplex PCR; the TCRdb copy retains only in-frame clones and omits some. The table shows approximately 230,000 clones, with 70% to 90% occurring only once. Specimen: peripheral blood. The receptors here all came from a man aged 18 to 30 with active or convalescent COVID-19. Both conserved end residues are part of each CDR3. Fields, in order: V gene, J gene, clone size, D gene, CDR3 length, CDR3 DNA, CDR3 protein. The D gene is left open where the match is weak. Size values are once, few and many counts, or a class for expanded clones, and some rows have none.

v_call: TRBV6-4; j_call: TRBJ2-1; clone_size: once; d_call: NA; cdr3_length: 14; cdr3_nt: TGTGCCAGCAGTGTAATACAGGGATTCAATGAGCAGTTCTTC; cdr3_aa: CASSVIQGFNEQFF
v_call: TRBV3-1/TRBV3-2; j_call: TRBJ2-1; clone_size: NA; d_call: TRBD2; cdr3_length: 17; cdr3_nt: TGTGCCAGCAGCCCGAGGCTAGCGGGAGGATTAAACAATGAGCAGTTCTTC; cdr3_aa: CASSPRLAGGLNNEQFF
v_call: TRBV3-1/TRBV3-2; j_call: TRBJ1-2; clone_size: few; d_call: NA; cdr3_length: 15; cdr3_nt: TGTGCCAGCAGCCAAGACAGGGCTCTTAACTATGGCTACACCTTC; cdr3_aa: CASSQDRALNYGYTF
v_call: TRBV7-6; j_call: TRBJ1-1; clone_size: NA; d_call: NA; cdr3_length: 15; cdr3_nt: TGTGCCAGCAGCTTTTTGGGGGCGCGGATCACTGAAGCTTTCTTT; cdr3_aa: CASSFLGARITEAFF
v_call: TRBV14; j_call: TRBJ2-3; clone_size: once; d_call: TRBD2; cdr3_length: 17; cdr3_nt: TGTGCCAGCAGCTCCCGGATCAGTGCGGGAGTAACAGATACGCAGTATTTT; cdr3_aa: CASSSRISAGVTDTQYF
v_call: TRBV28; j_call: TRBJ1-5; clone_size: NA; d_call: NA; cdr3_length: 14; cdr3_nt: TGTGCCAGCATCACTTGGGGGCTCGATCAGCCCCAGCATTTT; cdr3_aa: CASITWGLDQPQHF
v_call: TRBV29-1; j_call: TRBJ1-6; clone_size: NA; d_call: TRBD1; cdr3_length: 13; cdr3_nt: TGCAGCGTCCAAACAGGGGCTAATTCACCCCTCCACTTT; cdr3_aa: CSVQTGANSPLHF
v_call: TRBV28; j_call: TRBJ1-5; clone_size: NA; d_call: TRBD1; cdr3_length: 20; cdr3_nt: TGTGCCAGCAGTAGGGGATGGAGACAGGGCGATACCGAGACAAATCAGCCCCAGCATTTT; cdr3_aa: CASSRGWRQGDTETNQPQHF
v_call: TRBV5-1; j_call: TRBJ2-7; clone_size: NA; d_call: TRBD1; cdr3_length: 15; cdr3_nt: TGCGCCAGCAGCTTGGGGACAGGGGTTTCCTACGAGCAGTACTTC; cdr3_aa: CASSLGTGVSYEQYF
v_call: TRBV5-1; j_call: TRBJ1-1; clone_size: NA; d_call: NA; cdr3_length: 14; cdr3_nt: TGCGCCAGCAGCTTGGGCCAGACAAACACTGAAGCTTTCTTT; cdr3_aa: CASSLGQTNTEAFF
v_call: TRBV5-1; j_call: TRBJ1-6; clone_size: NA; d_call: TRBD1; cdr3_length: 15; cdr3_nt: TGCGCCAGGCCACCCCGGGACAGGGACAATTCACCCCTCCACTTT; cdr3_aa: CARPPRDRDNSPLHF
v_call: TRBV10-2; j_call: TRBJ2-1; clone_size: NA; d_call: TRBD2; cdr3_length: 15; cdr3_nt: TGCGCCAGCAAAAACGGGACTAGTTTCTACAATGAGCAGTTCTTC; cdr3_aa: CASKNGTSFYNEQFF
v_call: TRBV19; j_call: TRBJ1-2; clone_size: NA; d_call: TRBD1; cdr3_length: 15; cdr3_nt: TGTGCCAGTAGTTGGGAGACAGGGGCTGACTATGGCTACACCTTC; cdr3_aa: CASSWETGADYGYTF
v_call: TRBV4-2; j_call: TRBJ2-5; clone_size: NA; d_call: TRBD2; cdr3_length: 15; cdr3_nt: TGTGCCAGCAGCCAAGAGGCTAGCGGGGCAGAGACCCAGTACTTC; cdr3_aa: CASSQEASGAETQYF
v_call: TRBV7-2; j_call: TRBJ2-1; clone_size: NA; d_call: NA; cdr3_length: 17; cdr3_nt: TGTGCCAGCAGCTTCGGCGGGGAGATCCCGCCTTACAATGAGCAGTTCTTC; cdr3_aa: CASSFGGEIPPYNEQFF
v_call: TRBV6-2/TRBV6-3; j_call: TRBJ1-2; clone_size: NA; d_call: TRBD1; cdr3_length: 14; cdr3_nt: TGTGCCAGCAGTTCTGGACAGGGGAACTATGGCTACACCTTC; cdr3_aa: CASSSGQGNYGYTF
v_call: TRBV13; j_call: TRBJ1-3; clone_size: NA; d_call: NA; cdr3_length: 13; cdr3_nt: TGTGCCAGTATCAGAGGCTCTGGAAACACCATATATTTT; cdr3_aa: CASIRGSGNTIYF
v_call: TRBV3-1/TRBV3-2; j_call: TRBJ1-1; clone_size: once; d_call: TRBD1; cdr3_length: 13; cdr3_nt: TGTGCCAGCAGGACAGGGGTGAACACTGAAGCTTTCTTT; cdr3_aa: CASRTGVNTEAFF
v_call: TRBV11-3; j_call: TRBJ2-7; clone_size: NA; d_call: TRBD1; cdr3_length: 14; cdr3_nt: TGTGCCAGCAGCTTCGGGACAGGGGAGGGCGAGCAGTACTTC; cdr3_aa: CASSFGTGEGEQYF
v_call: TRBV11-2; j_call: TRBJ1-2; clone_size: NA; d_call: TRBD1; cdr3_length: 15; cdr3_nt: TGTGCCAGCAGCTTAGACAGGGGGCAGAACTATGGCTACACCTTC; cdr3_aa: CASSLDRGQNYGYTF
v_call: TRBV5-5; j_call: TRBJ2-3; clone_size: many; d_call: TRBD2; cdr3_length: 16; cdr3_nt: TGTGCCAGCCACCCCCTAGCGGGAGGGTCCACAGATACGCAGTATTTT; cdr3_aa: CASHPLAGGSTDTQYF
v_call: TRBV5-6; j_call: TRBJ1-4; clone_size: NA; d_call: TRBD1; cdr3_length: 14; cdr3_nt: TGTGCCAGCAGCCACGGGACAGCTAATGAAAAACTGTTTTTT; cdr3_aa: CASSHGTANEKLFF
v_call: TRBV12-5; j_call: TRBJ2-5; clone_size: NA; d_call: TRBD2; cdr3_length: 16; cdr3_nt: TGTGCTAGTGGTTCCGGGACTAGCGGGTCCCAAGAGACCCAGTACTTC; cdr3_aa: CASGSGTSGSQETQYF
v_call: TRBV25-1; j_call: TRBJ1-1; clone_size: NA; d_call: NA; cdr3_length: 15; cdr3_nt: TGTGCCAGCAGTGAATATCGGAGAACCAACACTGAAGCTTTCTTT; cdr3_aa: CASSEYRRTNTEAFF
v_call: TRBV5-1; j_call: TRBJ2-1; clone_size: NA; d_call: NA; cdr3_length: 14; cdr3_nt: TGCGCCAGCAGTCGGGACTGGACTGACCGTGAGCAGTTCTTC; cdr3_aa: CASSRDWTDREQFF
v_call: TRBV19; j_call: TRBJ1-3; clone_size: NA; d_call: NA; cdr3_length: 16; cdr3_nt: TGTGCCAGTAGTAGGGGGGACGGAGTCTTTGGAAACACCATATATTTT; cdr3_aa: CASSRGDGVFGNTIYF
v_call: TRBV15; j_call: TRBJ2-7; clone_size: NA; d_call: TRBD2; cdr3_length: 16; cdr3_nt: TGTGCCACCAGCAGAGATAAGCTAGCGGGGGGCTACGAGCAGTACTTC; cdr3_aa: CATSRDKLAGGYEQYF
v_call: TRBV10-3; j_call: TRBJ2-3; clone_size: NA; d_call: TRBD2; cdr3_length: 14; cdr3_nt: TGTGCCATCAATGGACTAGCGGGAGCAGATACGCAGTATTTT; cdr3_aa: CAINGLAGADTQYF
v_call: TRBV5-1; j_call: TRBJ2-5; clone_size: few; d_call: TRBD1; cdr3_length: 15; cdr3_nt: TGCGCCAGCAGCTTACAGGGGGCCGGGGTAGAGACCCAGTACTTC; cdr3_aa: CASSLQGAGVETQYF
v_call: TRBV5-1; j_call: TRBJ2-5; clone_size: NA; d_call: NA; cdr3_length: 12; cdr3_nt: TGCGCCAGCAGCCGAGGCCAAGAGACCCAGTACTTC; cdr3_aa: CASSRGQETQYF
v_call: TRBV4-3; j_call: TRBJ2-1; clone_size: NA; d_call: NA; cdr3_length: 13; cdr3_nt: TGCGCCAGCAGCCAAGATTCGGGGATGGAACAGTTCTTC; cdr3_aa: CASSQDSGMEQFF
v_call: TRBV24-1; j_call: TRBJ2-1; clone_size: NA; d_call: TRBD2; cdr3_length: 13; cdr3_nt: TGTGCCACCACTAGCGGGACTGTTGGTGAGCAGTTCTTC; cdr3_aa: CATTSGTVGEQFF
v_call: TRBV7-2; j_call: TRBJ1-1; clone_size: NA; d_call: NA; cdr3_length: 16; cdr3_nt: TGTGCCAGCAGCCGTAGAGTAGGAGGTGCGAACACTGAAGCTTTCTTT; cdr3_aa: CASSRRVGGANTEAFF
v_call: TRBV10-1; j_call: TRBJ2-5; clone_size: NA; d_call: TRBD1; cdr3_length: 14; cdr3_nt: TGCGCCAGCTCTAGGACAGGGGCCCAAGAGACCCAGTACTTC; cdr3_aa: CASSRTGAQETQYF
v_call: TRBV5-1; j_call: TRBJ1-1; clone_size: NA; d_call: NA; cdr3_length: 14; cdr3_nt: TGCGCCAGCAGCGAGCAGACAGGGAACACTGAAGCTTTCTTT; cdr3_aa: CASSEQTGNTEAFF
v_call: TRBV7-2; j_call: TRBJ2-7; clone_size: NA; d_call: TRBD1; cdr3_length: 15; cdr3_nt: TGTGCCAGCAGCGCCATCAAGGGACAGAACGGCGAGCAGTACTTC; cdr3_aa: CASSAIKGQNGEQYF
v_call: TRBV7-9; j_call: TRBJ2-7; clone_size: NA; d_call: NA; cdr3_length: 14; cdr3_nt: TGTGCCAGCAGCCCCGCGGCCGGATCCTACGAGCAGTACTTC; cdr3_aa: CASSPAAGSYEQYF
v_call: TRBV5-1; j_call: TRBJ2-7; clone_size: once; d_call: NA; cdr3_length: 14; cdr3_nt: TGCGCCAGCAGCCCCCGGACATCATGGTACGAGCAGTACTTC; cdr3_aa: CASSPRTSWYEQYF
v_call: TRBV7-6; j_call: TRBJ2-1; clone_size: NA; d_call: NA; cdr3_length: 15; cdr3_nt: TGTGCCAGCAGCTTAGTTGACGGGAGCTACAATGAGCAGTTCTTC; cdr3_aa: CASSLVDGSYNEQFF
v_call: TRBV5-1; j_call: TRBJ1-5; clone_size: NA; d_call: TRBD1; cdr3_length: 15; cdr3_nt: TGCGCCAGCAGCTTGGGACAGGGCTTAGGACAGCCCCAGCATTTT; cdr3_aa: CASSLGQGLGQPQHF
v_call: TRBV15; j_call: TRBJ2-6; clone_size: NA; d_call: NA; cdr3_length: 17; cdr3_nt: TGTGCCACCAGCGGAGCGACAGGTTCCCCTGGGGCCAACGTCCTGACTTTC; cdr3_aa: CATSGATGSPGANVLTF
v_call: TRBV5-4; j_call: TRBJ2-7; clone_size: once; d_call: TRBD2; cdr3_length: 14; cdr3_nt: TGTGCCAGCAGGCCCCTGTGGACTAGCGACGAGCAGTACTTC; cdr3_aa: CASRPLWTSDEQYF
v_call: TRBV9; j_call: TRBJ1-2; clone_size: NA; d_call: NA; cdr3_length: 15; cdr3_nt: TGTGCCAGCAGCGTAGAGGAGGGGCCTAACTATGGCTACACCTTC; cdr3_aa: CASSVEEGPNYGYTF
v_call: TRBV7-2; j_call: TRBJ1-2; clone_size: NA; d_call: NA; cdr3_length: 14; cdr3_nt: TGTGCCAGCAGCATCACGGGGACAATTAATGGCTACACCTTC; cdr3_aa: CASSITGTINGYTF
v_call: TRBV5-1; j_call: TRBJ1-5; clone_size: NA; d_call: NA; cdr3_length: 14; cdr3_nt: TGCGCCAGCAGCCCGGGGGACAGCAATCAGCCCCAGCATTTT; cdr3_aa: CASSPGDSNQPQHF
v_call: TRBV19; j_call: TRBJ1-1; clone_size: NA; d_call: TRBD1; cdr3_length: 16; cdr3_nt: TGTGCCAGTAGTATATTCAGGACAGGGAGAAACACTGAAGCTTTCTTT; cdr3_aa: CASSIFRTGRNTEAFF
v_call: TRBV10-2; j_call: TRBJ1-2; clone_size: NA; d_call: TRBD1; cdr3_length: 13; cdr3_nt: TGCGCCAGCAGATCGGGACAGGACTATGGCTACACCTTC; cdr3_aa: CASRSGQDYGYTF
v_call: TRBV6-2/TRBV6-3; j_call: TRBJ1-1; clone_size: NA; d_call: NA; cdr3_length: 13; cdr3_nt: TGTGCCAGCAGTTCGGAGGGTCACACTGAAGCTTTCTTT; cdr3_aa: CASSSEGHTEAFF
v_call: TRBV14; j_call: TRBJ2-1; clone_size: NA; d_call: NA; cdr3_length: 12; cdr3_nt: TGTGCCAGCAGCCAAGATTGGAGAGAGCAGTTCTTC; cdr3_aa: CASSQDWREQFF
v_call: TRBV11-1; j_call: TRBJ2-2; clone_size: NA; d_call: NA; cdr3_length: 15; cdr3_nt: TGTGCCAGCAGCTTAGATATATTATCCACCGGGGAGCTGTTTTTT; cdr3_aa: CASSLDILSTGELFF
v_call: TRBV5-5; j_call: TRBJ1-1; clone_size: NA; d_call: TRBD1; cdr3_length: 13; cdr3_nt: TGTGCCAGCAGCTCCCTAGGGACAGGGGCAGCTTTCTTT; cdr3_aa: CASSSLGTGAAFF
v_call: TRBV24-1; j_call: TRBJ2-1; clone_size: NA; d_call: TRBD1; cdr3_length: 16; cdr3_nt: TGTGCCACCAGTGAGCCGACAGGGGGCACGGCGGATGAGCAGTTCTTC; cdr3_aa: CATSEPTGGTADEQFF